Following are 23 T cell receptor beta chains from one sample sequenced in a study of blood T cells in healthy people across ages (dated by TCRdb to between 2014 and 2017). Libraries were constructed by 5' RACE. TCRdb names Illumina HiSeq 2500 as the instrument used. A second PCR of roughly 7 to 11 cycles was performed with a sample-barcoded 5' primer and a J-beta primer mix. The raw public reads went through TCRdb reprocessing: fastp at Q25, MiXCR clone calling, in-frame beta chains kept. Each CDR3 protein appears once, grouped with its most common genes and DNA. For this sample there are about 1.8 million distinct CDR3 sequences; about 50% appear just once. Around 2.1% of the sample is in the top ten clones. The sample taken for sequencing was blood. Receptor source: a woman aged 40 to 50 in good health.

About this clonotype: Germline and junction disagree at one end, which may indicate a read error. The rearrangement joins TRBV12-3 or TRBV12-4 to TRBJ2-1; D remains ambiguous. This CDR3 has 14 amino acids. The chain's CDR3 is CASSLVVVSLERFF. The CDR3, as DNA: TGTGCCAGCAGTTTGGTAGTTGTCTCACTTGAGCGGTTCTTC.

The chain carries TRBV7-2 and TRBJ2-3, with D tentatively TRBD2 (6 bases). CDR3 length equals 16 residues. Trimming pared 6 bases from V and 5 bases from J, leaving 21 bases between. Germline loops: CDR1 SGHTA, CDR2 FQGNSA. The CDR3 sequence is CASRTAGSAGRDTQYF. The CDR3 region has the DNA TGTGCCAGCAGAACCGCCGGAAGCGCCGGGAGAGATACGCAGTATTTT. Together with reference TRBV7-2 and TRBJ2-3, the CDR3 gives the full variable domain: GAGVSQSPSNKVTEKGKDVELRCDPISGHTALYWYRQSLGQGLEFLIYFQGNSAPDKSGLPSDRFSAERTGGSVSTLTIQRTQQEDSAVYLCASRTAGSAGRDTQYFGPGTRLTVL.

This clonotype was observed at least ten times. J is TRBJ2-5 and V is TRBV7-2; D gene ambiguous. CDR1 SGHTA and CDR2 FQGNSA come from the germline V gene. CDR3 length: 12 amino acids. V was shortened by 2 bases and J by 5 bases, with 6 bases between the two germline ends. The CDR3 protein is CASSLIRETQYF. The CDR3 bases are TGTGCCAGCAGCTTAATCCGGGAGACCCAGTACTTC.

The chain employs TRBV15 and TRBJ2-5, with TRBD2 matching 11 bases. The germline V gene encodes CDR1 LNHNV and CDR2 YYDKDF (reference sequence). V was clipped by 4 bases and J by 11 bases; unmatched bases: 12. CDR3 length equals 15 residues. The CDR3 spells CATSTAGTSGNEQYF. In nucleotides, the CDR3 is TGTGCCACCAGCACTGCTGGGACTAGCGGCAATGAGCAGTACTTC.

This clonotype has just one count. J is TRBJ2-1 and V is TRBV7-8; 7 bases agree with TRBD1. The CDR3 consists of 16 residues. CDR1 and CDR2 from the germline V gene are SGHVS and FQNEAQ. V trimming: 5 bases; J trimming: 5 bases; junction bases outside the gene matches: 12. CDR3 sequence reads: CASSKDRDRINNEQFF. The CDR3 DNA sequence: TGTGCCAGCAGCAAGGACCGGGACAGAATAAACAATGAGCAGTTCTTC.

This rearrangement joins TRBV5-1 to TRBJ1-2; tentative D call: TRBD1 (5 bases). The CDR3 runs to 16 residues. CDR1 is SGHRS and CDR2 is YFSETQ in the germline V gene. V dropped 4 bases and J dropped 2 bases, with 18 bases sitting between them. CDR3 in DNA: TGCGCCAGCAGCCGTTACCGGGACGCATCGAACTATGGCTACACCTTC. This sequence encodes CASSRYRDASNYGYTF.

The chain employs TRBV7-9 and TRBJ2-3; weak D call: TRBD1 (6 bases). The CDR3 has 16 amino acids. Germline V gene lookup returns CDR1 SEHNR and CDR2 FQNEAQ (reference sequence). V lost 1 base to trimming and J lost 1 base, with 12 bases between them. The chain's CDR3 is CASSLDRARGTDTQYF. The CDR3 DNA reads TGTGCCAGCAGCTTAGACAGGGCCCGAGGCACAGATACGCAGTATTTT.

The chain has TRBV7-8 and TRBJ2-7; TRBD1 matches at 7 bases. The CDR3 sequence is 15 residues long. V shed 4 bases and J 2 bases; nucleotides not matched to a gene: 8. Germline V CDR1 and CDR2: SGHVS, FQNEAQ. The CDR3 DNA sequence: TGTGCCAGCAGCTCCCGCCGGGGACAGCCCTACGAGCAGTACTTC. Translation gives CASSSRRGQPYEQYF.

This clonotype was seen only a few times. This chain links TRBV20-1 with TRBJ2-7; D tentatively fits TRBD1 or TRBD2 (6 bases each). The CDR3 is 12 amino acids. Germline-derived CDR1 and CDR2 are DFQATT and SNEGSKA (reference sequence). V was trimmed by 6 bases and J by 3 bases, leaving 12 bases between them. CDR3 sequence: CSAAGHLYEQYF. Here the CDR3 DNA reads TGCAGTGCCGCGGGACACCTCTACGAGCAGTACTTC.

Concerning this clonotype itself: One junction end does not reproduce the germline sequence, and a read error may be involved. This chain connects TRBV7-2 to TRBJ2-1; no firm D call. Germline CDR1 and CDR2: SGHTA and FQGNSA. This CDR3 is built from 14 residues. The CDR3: CAGSSNLGYNEQFF. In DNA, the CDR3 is TGTGCCGGCAGTTCTAACTTGGGGTACAATGAGCAGTTCTTC.

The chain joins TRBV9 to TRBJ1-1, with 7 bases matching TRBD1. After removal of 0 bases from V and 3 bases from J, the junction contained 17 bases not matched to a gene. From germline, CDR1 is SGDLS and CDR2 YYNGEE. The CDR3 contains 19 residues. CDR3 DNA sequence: TGTGCCAGCAGCGTAGACCCCAGGGGGAATGGGGGCGATTACACTGAAGCTTTCTTT. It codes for CASSVDPRGNGGDYTEAFF.

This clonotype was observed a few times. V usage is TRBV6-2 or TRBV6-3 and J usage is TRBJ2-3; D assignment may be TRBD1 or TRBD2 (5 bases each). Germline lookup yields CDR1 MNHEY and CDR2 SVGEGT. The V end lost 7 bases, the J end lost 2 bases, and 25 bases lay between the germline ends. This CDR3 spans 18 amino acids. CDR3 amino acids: CASTFRDPFSGTTDTQYF. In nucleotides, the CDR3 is TGTGCCAGCACCTTCCGGGACCCTTTTTCCGGAACCACAGATACGCAGTATTTT.

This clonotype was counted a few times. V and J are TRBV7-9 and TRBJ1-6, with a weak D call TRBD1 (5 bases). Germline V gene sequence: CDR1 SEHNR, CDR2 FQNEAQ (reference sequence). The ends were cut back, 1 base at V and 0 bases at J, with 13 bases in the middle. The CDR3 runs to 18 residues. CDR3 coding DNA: TGTGCCAGCAGCTTAGGAGGGGCCCTAAGCTCCTATAATTCACCCCTCCACTTT. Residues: CASSLGGALSSYNSPLHF.

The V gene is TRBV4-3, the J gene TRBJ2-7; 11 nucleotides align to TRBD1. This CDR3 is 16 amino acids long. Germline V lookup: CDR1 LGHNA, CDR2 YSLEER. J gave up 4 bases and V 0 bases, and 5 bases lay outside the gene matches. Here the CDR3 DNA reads TGCGCCAGCAGCCAAGATACCGGACAGGGGGCATACGAGCAGTACTTC. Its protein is CASSQDTGQGAYEQYF.

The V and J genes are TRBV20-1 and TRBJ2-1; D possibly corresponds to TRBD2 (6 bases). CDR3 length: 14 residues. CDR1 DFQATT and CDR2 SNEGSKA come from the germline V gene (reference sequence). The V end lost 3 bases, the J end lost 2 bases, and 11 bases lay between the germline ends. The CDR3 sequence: CSASRRGPYNEQFF. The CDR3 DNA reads TGCAGTGCTAGTAGGCGGGGACCCTACAATGAGCAGTTCTTC.

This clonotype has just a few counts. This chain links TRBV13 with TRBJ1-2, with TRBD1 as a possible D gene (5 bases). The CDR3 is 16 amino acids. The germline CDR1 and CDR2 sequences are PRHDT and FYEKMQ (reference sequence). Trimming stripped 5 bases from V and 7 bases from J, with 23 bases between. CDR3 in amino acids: CASSRRLQGLQFGYTF. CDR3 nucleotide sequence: TGTGCCAGCAGCCGCCGGCTGCAGGGTTTGCAATTTGGCTACACCTTC.

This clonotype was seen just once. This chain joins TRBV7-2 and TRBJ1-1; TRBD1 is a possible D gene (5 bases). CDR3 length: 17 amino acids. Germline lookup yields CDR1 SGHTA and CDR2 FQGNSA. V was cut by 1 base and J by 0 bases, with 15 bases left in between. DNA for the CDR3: TGTGCCAGCAGCTTAGTCCCAAGGGACGAGATGAACACTGAAGCTTTCTTT. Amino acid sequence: CASSLVPRDEMNTEAFF.

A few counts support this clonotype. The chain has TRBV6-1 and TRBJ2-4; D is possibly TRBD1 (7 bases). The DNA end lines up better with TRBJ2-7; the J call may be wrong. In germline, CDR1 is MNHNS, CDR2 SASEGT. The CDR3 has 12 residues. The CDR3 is CASLRGAYEQYF. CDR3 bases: TGTGCCAGCCTCAGGGGGGCCTACGAGCAGTACTTC.

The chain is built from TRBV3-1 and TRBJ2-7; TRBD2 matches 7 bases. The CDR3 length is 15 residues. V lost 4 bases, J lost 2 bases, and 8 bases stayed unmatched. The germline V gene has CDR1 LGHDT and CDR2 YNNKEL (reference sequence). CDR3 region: CASSRGGKSAYEQYF. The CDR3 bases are TGTGCCAGCAGCCGGGGAGGGAAATCCGCCTACGAGCAGTACTTC.

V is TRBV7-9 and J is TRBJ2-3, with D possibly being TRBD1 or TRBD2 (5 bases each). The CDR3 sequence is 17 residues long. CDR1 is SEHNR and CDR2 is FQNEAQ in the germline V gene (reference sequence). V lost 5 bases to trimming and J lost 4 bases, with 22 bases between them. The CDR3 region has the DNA TGTGCCAGCAGCCTAACAAACAGGTTACTAGGGGCAGATACGCAGTATTTT. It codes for CASSLTNRLLGADTQYF.

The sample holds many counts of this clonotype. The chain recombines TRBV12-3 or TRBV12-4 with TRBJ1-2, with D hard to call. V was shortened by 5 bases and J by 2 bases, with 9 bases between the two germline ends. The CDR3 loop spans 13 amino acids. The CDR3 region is CASSPTENYGYTF. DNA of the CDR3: TGTGCCAGCAGTCCCACAGAGAACTATGGCTACACCTTC.

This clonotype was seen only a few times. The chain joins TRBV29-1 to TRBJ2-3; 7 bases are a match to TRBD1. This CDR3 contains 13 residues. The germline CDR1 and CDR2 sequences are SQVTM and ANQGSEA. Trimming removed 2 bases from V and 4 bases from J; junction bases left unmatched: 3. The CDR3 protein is CSVEKGASDTQYF. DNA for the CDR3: TGCAGCGTTGAAAAGGGGGCATCAGATACGCAGTATTTT.

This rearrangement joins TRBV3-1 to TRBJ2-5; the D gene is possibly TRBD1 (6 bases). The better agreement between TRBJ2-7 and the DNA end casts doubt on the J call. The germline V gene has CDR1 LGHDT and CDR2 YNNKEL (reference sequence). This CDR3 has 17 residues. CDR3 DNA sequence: TGTGCCAGCAGCCTTAGAGCGGCAGGGGCATCCGCCTACGAGCAGTACTTC. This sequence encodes CASSLRAAGASAYEQYF.